The rows below give T cell receptor beta chains drawn from one sample of a study of CD8 T cells in Susac syndrome. TCRdb analysed the immunoSEQ multiplex PCR reads with MiXCR anew, one entry per CDR3 protein. Of 85,000 to 90,000 distinct CDR3 sequences listed, about 93% are singletons. Sequenced input: CD8+ T cells from PBMCs. The receptors stem from a human donor in good health. The CDR3 runs from the conserved cysteine through the conserved F or W. A D gene is named only where the DNA matches it firmly. Size values are once, few and many counts, or a class for expanded clones, and some rows have none.

>TRBJ1-1|NA|NA|TRBV7-2
CASSPGETEAFF
TGTGCCAGCAGCCCTGGAGAAACTGAAGCTTTCTTT
>TRBJ1-5|NA|NA|TRBV27
CASSFPGQPQHF
TGTGCCAGCAGTTTTCCGGGGCAGCCCCAGCATTTT
>TRBJ2-7|NA|NA|TRBV7-9
CASSTTGLWDEQYF
TGTGCCAGCAGCACGACAGGTTTGTGGGACGAGCAGTACTTC
>TRBJ1-2|NA|NA|TRBV2
CASSGRDSIYGYTF
TGTGCCAGCAGTGGCAGGGACTCCATCTATGGCTACACCTTC
>TRBJ1-5|NA|NA|TRBV11-2
CASSLGGRANQPQHF
TGTGCCAGCAGCTTAGGAGGCAGGGCTAATCAGCCCCAGCATTTT
>TRBJ1-5|NA|NA|TRBV6-6
CASSYWAGDQPQHF
TGTGCCAGCAGTTACTGGGCAGGGGATCAGCCCCAGCATTTT
>TRBJ1-3|NA|NA|TRBV7-8
CASSFLGPGNTIYF
TGTGCCAGCAGCTTCCTGGGGCCAGGAAACACCATATATTTT
>TRBJ1-2|once|NA|TRBV2
CASSDHTSYYTF
TGTGCCAGCAGTGACCACACATCCTACTACACCTTC
>TRBJ2-1|NA|NA|TRBV13
CASSWTGTTNPYNEQFF
TGTGCCAGCAGCTGGACCGGGACAACGAACCCCTACAATGAGCAGTTCTTC
>TRBJ2-5|NA|TRBD1|TRBV14
CASSPYRGRRETQYF
TGTGCCAGCAGCCCTTACAGGGGGCGCAGGGAGACCCAGTACTTC
>TRBJ2-7|NA|NA|TRBV3-1
CASSQGVGDYEQYF
TGTGCCAGCAGCCAAGGAGTAGGGGACTACGAGCAGTACTTC
>TRBJ2-3|NA|TRBD2|TRBV27
CASSSGTSGTTDTQYF
TGTGCCAGCAGTTCCGGAACTAGCGGTACCACAGATACGCAGTATTTT
>TRBJ2-7|NA|NA|TRBV13
CASSLGGGAVYEQYF
TGTGCCAGCAGCTTAGGAGGCGGGGCGGTCTACGAGCAGTACTTC
>TRBJ1-1|NA|NA|TRBV20-1
CSAFKTGFRTEAFF
TGCAGTGCCTTCAAGACGGGGTTCCGGACTGAAGCTTTCTTT
>TRBJ2-7|few|TRBD2|TRBV7-9
CASTFSGAGEQYF
TGTGCCAGCACCTTTAGCGGGGCTGGCGAGCAGTACTTC
>TRBJ1-6|NA|NA|TRBV13
CASSSPNSPLHF
TGTGCCAGCAGCTCCCCTAATTCACCCCTCCACTTT
>TRBJ2-7|NA|TRBD1|TRBV7-8
CASSGDRKPYEQYF
TGTGCCAGCAGTGGGGACAGGAAACCCTACGAGCAGTACTTC
>TRBJ2-7|NA|TRBD1|TRBV7-9
CASSRGTAYEQYF
TGTGCCAGCAGCAGGGGGACAGCCTACGAGCAGTACTTC
>TRBJ2-3|NA|TRBD2|TRBV6-1
CASSVGLAGADTQYF
TGTGCCAGCAGTGTAGGACTAGCGGGGGCAGATACGCAGTATTTT
>TRBJ2-7|NA|TRBD2|TRBV29-1
CSVAGTSYEQYF
TGCAGCGTTGCCGGGACTAGCTACGAGCAGTACTTC
>TRBJ1-2|NA|TRBD1|TRBV7-9
CASSPPDRGYGYTF
TGTGCCAGCAGCCCACCGGACAGGGGCTATGGCTACACCTTC
>TRBJ2-1|NA|NA|TRBV3-1
CASSQASTPYNEQFF
TGTGCCAGCAGCCAAGCCAGCACTCCTTACAATGAGCAGTTCTTC
>TRBJ1-6|NA|TRBD1|TRBV24-1
CATSDSGQGARSPLHF
TGTGCCACCAGTGACTCGGGACAGGGGGCTCGCTCACCCCTCCACTTT
>TRBJ2-2|NA|TRBD2|TRBV7-8
CASSPSGGAGELFF
TGTGCCAGCAGCCCTAGCGGGGGGGCCGGGGAGCTGTTTTTT
>TRBJ2-7|few|NA|TRBV30
CAWSGDSYEQYF
TGTGCCTGGAGTGGGGACTCCTACGAGCAGTACTTC
>TRBJ1-3|NA|NA|TRBV15
CATSTNSGNTIYF
TGTGCCACCAGCACAAACTCTGGAAACACCATATATTTT
>TRBJ2-5|NA|NA|TRBV5-6
CASSTGATQYF
TGTGCCAGCAGCACGGGTGCGACCCAGTACTTC
>TRBJ2-2|NA|NA|TRBV20-1
CSARDPVRAPRNTGELFF
TGCAGTGCTAGAGATCCCGTCAGGGCCCCACGGAACACCGGGGAGCTGTTTTTT
>TRBJ1-2|NA|NA|TRBV9
CASSVVSGPSNGYTF
TGTGCCAGCAGCGTAGTGTCGGGGCCGAGTAATGGCTACACCTTC
>TRBJ2-7|few|NA|TRBV4-1
CASSQTQGSSYEQYF
TGCGCCAGCAGCCAAACCCAGGGAAGCTCCTACGAGCAGTACTTC
>TRBJ1-5|NA|NA|TRBV7-9
CASSLGNRDSNQPQHF
TGTGCCAGCAGCTTGGGCAACAGGGATAGCAATCAGCCCCAGCATTTT
>TRBJ2-5|NA|TRBD2|TRBV5-8
CASSRGTSGGAAETQYF
TGTGCCAGCAGCCGAGGGACTAGCGGGGGGGCGGCGGAGACCCAGTACTTC
>TRBJ1-4|NA|TRBD1|TRBV20-1
CSAELRDRGWPNEKLFF
TGCAGTGCTGAACTCCGGGACAGGGGGTGGCCTAATGAAAAACTGTTTTTT
>TRBJ1-6|NA|NA|TRBV28
CASRSGVSYNSPLHF
TGTGCCAGCAGATCGGGGGTCTCCTATAATTCACCCCTCCACTTT
>TRBJ1-1|few|TRBD1|TRBV7-9
CASGQGATEAFF
TGTGCCAGCGGGCAGGGGGCCACTGAAGCTTTCTTT
>TRBJ2-3|once|TRBD2|TRBV6-1
CASSEAEVLAGIADTQYF
TGTGCCAGCAGTGAAGCCGAAGTTCTAGCGGGGATCGCAGATACGCAGTATTTT
>TRBJ1-1|NA|NA|TRBV5-6
CASSLVGGEAFF
TGTGCCAGCAGCTTGGTGGGGGGTGAAGCTTTCTTT
>TRBJ2-7|once|NA|TRBV6-2/TRBV6-3
CASSLQLPHEQYF
TGTGCCAGCAGTTTACAACTACCCCACGAGCAGTACTTC
>TRBJ2-7|NA|TRBD1|TRBV13
CASSSGTGGYYEQYF
TGTGCCAGCAGCTCAGGGACAGGGGGCTACTACGAGCAGTACTTC
>TRBJ2-3|NA|NA|TRBV12-3/TRBV12-4
CASSLRLSTDTQYF
TGTGCCAGCAGTTTAAGGCTCTCCACAGATACGCAGTATTTT
>TRBJ2-5|NA|NA|TRBV3-1
CASSLETQYF
TGTGCCAGCAGCCTAGAGACCCAGTACTTC
>TRBJ2-6|NA|TRBD1|TRBV27
CASSWLEGASGANVLTF
TGTGCCAGCAGTTGGTTAGAGGGGGCGTCTGGGGCCAACGTCCTGACTTTC
>TRBJ2-1|NA|NA|TRBV11-1
CASSSIITSWSDEQFF
TGTGCCAGCAGCTCAATTATTACTAGCTGGAGCGATGAGCAGTTCTTC
>TRBJ2-7|NA|NA|TRBV20-1
CSASWRDAYEQYF
TGCAGTGCTAGTTGGCGGGATGCCTACGAGCAGTACTTC
>TRBJ2-7|NA|NA|TRBV20-1
CSARDLLEARPYEQYF
TGCAGTGCTAGAGATCTCCTGGAGGCGAGACCCTACGAGCAGTACTTC